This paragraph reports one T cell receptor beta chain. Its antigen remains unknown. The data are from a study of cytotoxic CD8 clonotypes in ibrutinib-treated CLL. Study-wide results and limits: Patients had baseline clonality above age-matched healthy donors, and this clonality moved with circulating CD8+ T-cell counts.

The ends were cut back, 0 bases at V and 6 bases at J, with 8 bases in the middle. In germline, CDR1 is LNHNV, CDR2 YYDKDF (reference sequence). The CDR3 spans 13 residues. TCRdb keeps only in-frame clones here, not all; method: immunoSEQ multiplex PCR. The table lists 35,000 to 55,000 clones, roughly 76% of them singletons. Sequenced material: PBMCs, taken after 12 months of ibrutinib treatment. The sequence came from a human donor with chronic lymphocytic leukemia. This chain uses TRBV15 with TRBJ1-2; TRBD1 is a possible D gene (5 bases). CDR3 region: CATSRDRRDGYTF. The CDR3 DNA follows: TGTGCCACCAGCAGAGATCGCAGGGATGGCTACACCTTC. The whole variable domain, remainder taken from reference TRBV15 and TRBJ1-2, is DAMVIQNPRYQVTQFGKPVTLSCSQTLNHNVMYWYQQKSSQAPKLLFHYYDKDFNNEADTPDNFQSRRPNTSFCFLDIRSPGLGDTAMYLCATSRDRRDGYTFGSGTRLTVV.